Following are 30 T cell receptor beta chains from one sample sequenced in a study of neurological immune-mediated disorders. A single record per CDR3 protein comes from TCRdb applying MiXCR to the 5' RACE reads. The table has under 40,000 distinct CDR3 sequences, roughly 7.3% seen once. Sequencing was done on a sample of PBMCs. The source is a woman aged 40 to 49 in good health.

This clonotype was counted ten times or more. V is TRBV29-1 and J is TRBJ2-7, with D perhaps TRBD1 (5 bases). Germline assignment: CDR1 SQVTM and CDR2 ANQGSEA. The CDR3 is made up of 16 amino acids. Trimming pared 3 bases from V and 0 bases from J, leaving 18 bases between. The CDR3 sequence: CSVEGLKGAHSYEQYF. The CDR3 DNA is TGCAGCGTTGAGGGCCTGAAAGGGGCTCACTCCTACGAGCAGTACTTC.

This clonotype is large by share. The rearrangement uses TRBV20-1 and TRBJ2-4; D unclear. V lost 3 bases to trimming and J lost 4 bases, with 1 base between them. The CDR3 runs to 10 residues. Per germline, CDR1 DFQATT and CDR2 SNEGSKA (reference sequence). Here the CDR3 DNA reads TGCAGTGCTAGTAAAAACATTCAGTACTTC. Amino acid sequence: CSASKNIQYF.

In this sample, this clonotype turned up many times. The chain combines TRBV5-5 with TRBJ1-6; TRBD1 matches 7 bases. This CDR3 is 15 amino acids long. Germline V gene sequence: CDR1 SGHKS, CDR2 YYEKEE (reference sequence). Trimming at V came to 4 bases and at J to 7 bases, leaving 8 bases not matched to a gene. CDR3 coding DNA: TGTGCCAGCAGCCCGGGACAGACCACCAATTCACCCCTCCACTTT. Encoded protein: CASSPGQTTNSPLHF.

Ten or more counts support this clonotype. V gene TRBV10-3 combines with J gene TRBJ1-5, with TRBD1 matching 8 bases. The CDR3 totals 13 residues. CDR1 is ENHRY and CDR2 is SYGVKD in the germline V gene. With V trimmed by 6 bases and J by 2 bases, 0 bases remained unmatched. In nucleotides, the CDR3 is TGTGCCATCAGGACAGGGGGCAATCAGCCCCAGCATTTT. Translated, it gives CAIRTGGNQPQHF.

This clonotype was seen repeatedly, ten times or more. This chain's CDR3 is CASSEGLGPGNTIYF. The CDR3 nucleotides read TGTGCCAGCAGTGAAGGCCTCGGCCCTGGAAACACCATATATTTT. V is TRBV6-1 and J is TRBJ1-3; D remains ambiguous. CDR1 MNHNS and CDR2 SASEGT come from the germline V gene. This CDR3 spans 15 amino acids. V lost 1 base, J lost 2 bases, and 9 bases lay in between.

V is TRBV18 and J is TRBJ2-7; 7 bases line up with TRBD1. This CDR3 region has 13 residues. With 3 bases clipped from V and 7 bases from J, the junction kept 6 bases outside the gene matches. Germline V gives CDR1 KGHSH, CDR2 LQKENI. The CDR3 here is CASSPHEQGEQYF. The CDR3 nucleotides read TGTGCCAGCTCACCTCATGAACAGGGGGAGCAGTACTTC.

Many counts were recorded for this clonotype. The V call is TRBV29-1, the J call TRBJ2-5, with 7 positions matching TRBD2. The CDR3 sequence is 14 residues long. The V gene's germline CDR1 is SQVTM and CDR2 ANQGSEA. The junction had 8 bases not matched to a gene; V was cut back by 5 bases and J by 2 bases. The CDR3 DNA reads TGCAGCGTTCCCCCAGCGGGACCACAAGAGACCCAGTACTTC. Amino acids: CSVPPAGPQETQYF.

This clonotype was seen many times. The chain uses TRBV20-1 and TRBJ2-1; TRBD2 is a possible D gene (6 bases). This CDR3 contains 14 residues. Germline lookup yields CDR1 DFQATT and CDR2 SNEGSKA (reference sequence). V was pared by 5 bases and J by 3 bases, with 14 bases between. CDR3 sequence reads: CSAVAVEGYNEQFF. The CDR3 nucleotides read TGCAGTGCTGTAGCGGTGGAGGGCTACAATGAGCAGTTCTTC.

This clonotype has just a few counts. V is TRBV30 and J is TRBJ1-3, with D perhaps TRBD1 (6 bases). Trimming pared 5 bases from V and 0 bases from J, leaving 8 bases between. CDR1 GTSNPN and CDR2 SVGIG come from the germline V gene (reference sequence). The CDR3 is 13 amino acids. CDR3 sequence: CAWQGTSGNTIYF. CDR3 DNA sequence: TGTGCCTGGCAGGGGACCTCTGGAAACACCATATATTTT.

The CDR3, as DNA: TGTGCCAGCAGTCAGACGGGTGAAAAACTGTTTTTT. It specifies CASSQTGEKLFF. The chain uses TRBV28 and TRBJ1-4; D ambiguous. CDR1 MDHEN and CDR2 SYDVKM come from the germline V gene. The CDR3 is made up of 12 amino acids. V gave up 5 bases and J gave up 7 bases, with 8 bases separating them.

The J gene is TRBJ1-2, the V gene TRBV7-9, with TRBD1 matching over 9 bases. The CDR3 runs 15 residues. CDR1 SEHNR and CDR2 FQNEAQ come from the germline V gene (reference sequence). The V and J ends lost 7 bases and 12 bases, in that order; junction bases with no gene match: 18. This CDR3 reads CASTPTGQGNNSNTF. DNA for the CDR3: TGTGCCAGCACCCCGACGGGACAGGGTAACAACAGCAACACCTTC. Supplemented by reference TRBV7-9 and TRBJ1-2, the full variable domain reads DTGVSQNPRHKITKRGQNVTFRCDPISEHNRLYWYRQTLGQGPEFLTYFQNEAQLEKSRLLSDRFSAERPKGSFSTLEIQRTEQGDSAMYLCASTPTGQGNNSNTFGSGTRLTVV.

Ten or more counts support this clonotype. The chain links TRBV6-5 to TRBJ2-1, with D perhaps given as TRBD1 or TRBD2 (5 bases each). The CDR3 is 16 amino acids. From germline, CDR1 is MNHEY and CDR2 SVGAGI. Trimming left V 0 bases short and J 2 bases short, with 11 bases between. CDR3 sequence reads: CASSYSTGRAYNEQFF. As DNA, the CDR3 is TGTGCCAGCAGTTACTCGACGGGGCGCGCCTACAATGAGCAGTTCTTC.

CDR3 DNA sequence: TGTGCCAGCAGCTTGGGCAGGGGTTCCTACGAGCAGTACTTC. It is translated as CASSLGRGSYEQYF. This chain connects TRBV5-8 to TRBJ2-7, with D possibly matching TRBD1 (6 bases). Germline V gives CDR1 SGHTS, CDR2 YDEGEE. The CDR3 consists of 14 residues. V was cut by 0 bases and J by 1 base, with 8 bases left in between.

This clonotype was observed many times. The V call is TRBV5-6, the J call TRBJ1-2; 7 nucleotides match TRBD1. CDR3 length: 16 residues. Unmatched junction bases numbered 13, after V lost 0 bases and J lost 8 bases. Germline CDR1 is SGHDT and CDR2 is YYEEEE. The CDR3: CASSLVLYRGTYGYTF. In DNA, the CDR3 is TGTGCCAGCAGCTTGGTCCTATACAGGGGTACCTACGGCTACACCTTC.

The table lists this clonotype with many counts. V usage is TRBV5-1 and J usage is TRBJ2-6; the D is unclear. There are 16 residues in the CDR3. Deletions cut 0 bases from V and 0 bases from J, with 7 bases between. Germline V CDR1 and CDR2: SGHRS, YFSETQ. The CDR3 loop reads CASSLGTVSGANVLTF. DNA for the CDR3: TGCGCCAGCAGCTTGGGGACGGTCTCTGGGGCCAACGTCCTGACTTTC.

This clonotype was observed at least ten times. The chain is built from TRBV6-1 and TRBJ1-5; TRBD1 matches 8 bases. Germline V gene lookup returns CDR1 MNHNS and CDR2 SASEGT. CDR3 length equals 17 residues. J lost 0 bases, V lost 7 bases, and 11 bases had no gene match. CDR3 DNA: TGTGCCAGCAAGTTAGGACAGGGCGTACCTAGCAATCAGCCCCAGCATTTT. This translates into CASKLGQGVPSNQPQHF.

This clonotype was observed many times. J is TRBJ2-3 and V is TRBV5-6; 10 nucleotides agree with TRBD1. The CDR3 extends over 15 amino acids. The germline V gene encodes CDR1 SGHDT and CDR2 YYEEEE. J was trimmed by 4 bases and V by 2 bases; bases with no gene match: 4. CDR3 sequence: CASSFRGTGADTQYF. The DNA for the CDR3 is TGTGCCAGCAGCTTCCGTGGGACAGGGGCAGATACGCAGTATTTT.

In this sample, this clonotype turned up many times. The chain recombines TRBV4-1 with TRBJ1-2; D is perhaps TRBD1 (6 bases). Germline V CDR1 and CDR2: MGHRA, YSYEKL. Trimming cost V 1 base and J 4 bases, with 13 bases left between them. The length of the CDR3 is 15 residues. The CDR3, as DNA: TGCGCCAGCAGCCAAGTTTGGGGGCTAAGCTATGGCTACACCTTC. Amino acid sequence: CASSQVWGLSYGYTF.

This clonotype was counted at least ten times. The V call is TRBV20-1, the J call TRBJ2-3, with 13 nucleotides matching TRBD2. The length of the CDR3 is 19 residues. V shed 0 bases and J 2 bases; nucleotides not matched to a gene: 11. Germline values: CDR1 DFQATT, CDR2 SNEGSKA (reference sequence). The CDR3 coding sequence is TGCAGTGCTAGAGAGCTAACTAGCGGGAGGGCCATAGACACAGATACGCAGTATTTT. This encodes CSARELTSGRAIDTDTQYF.

By frequency in the sample, this clonotype is medium-sized. The chain employs TRBV7-9 and TRBJ2-1, with a possible D match to TRBD2 (6 bases). CDR3 size: 16 residues. Between the trimmed V and J ends, which lost 0 bases and 7 bases, there was a span of 16 bases. CDR1 and CDR2 from the germline V gene are SEHNR and FQNEAQ (reference sequence). DNA for the CDR3: TGTGCCAGCAGCTTAGCGGGGGGACGAGTTAAAAATGAGCAGTTCTTC. Its translation is CASSLAGGRVKNEQFF. Together with reference TRBV7-9 and TRBJ2-1, the CDR3 gives the full variable domain: DTGVSQNPRHKITKRGQNVTFRCDPISEHNRLYWYRQTLGQGPEFLTYFQNEAQLEKSRLLSDRFSAERPKGSFSTLEIQRTEQGDSAMYLCASSLAGGRVKNEQFFGPGTRLTVL.

This clonotype came up many times. The rearrangement uses TRBV7-2 and TRBJ2-1; TRBD1 aligns across 7 bases. After removal of 1 base from V and 8 bases from J, the junction contained 5 bases not matched to a gene. The CDR3 runs to 14 residues. Germline loops: CDR1 SGHTA, CDR2 FQGNSA. The DNA for the CDR3 is TGTGCCAGCAGCTTAGTATTACAGGGGTATGAGCAGTTCTTC. This translates into CASSLVLQGYEQFF.

This clonotype has at least ten counts. The gene calls are TRBV4-1 and TRBJ2-2; the D is unclear. The CDR3 is 15 amino acids. V lost 5 bases, J lost 1 base, and 11 bases lay in between. Germline-derived CDR1 and CDR2 are MGHRA and YSYEKL. The CDR3 reads CASSVPQKNTGELFF. The CDR3 nucleotides read TGCGCCAGCAGCGTACCGCAGAAGAACACCGGGGAGCTGTTTTTT.

This clonotype is termed medium-sized (0.01 to 0.1%). The V call is TRBV5-1, the J call TRBJ2-1; a weak D match, TRBD2 (6 bases). There are 16 residues in the CDR3. The V gene's germline CDR1 is SGHRS and CDR2 YFSETQ. Trimming shortened V by 1 base and J by 2 bases, and 13 bases separated the two germline ends. The CDR3 DNA sequence: TGCGCCAGCAGCTTGCCGACCGGGAGTACCTACAATGAGCAGTTCTTC. It codes for CASSLPTGSTYNEQFF.

This clonotype was picked up many times. The chain has TRBV3-1 and TRBJ2-5; TRBD2 aligns across 14 bases. There are 16 residues in the CDR3. CDR1 and CDR2 from the germline V gene are LGHDT and YNNKEL (reference sequence). V lost 1 base to trimming and J lost 4 bases; unmatched junction nucleotides: 2. The CDR3 region has the DNA TGTGCCAGCAGCCAAGCGACTAGCGGGAGGGCAGAGACCCAGTACTTC. It codes for CASSQATSGRAETQYF.

This clonotype was observed at least ten times. The rearrangement joins TRBV5-1 to TRBJ1-2, with TRBD1 identical over 10 bases. Germline CDR1 is SGHRS and CDR2 is YFSETQ. CDR3 length equals 16 residues. Losses at the gene ends were 4 bases for V and 1 base for J; bases not matched to a gene: 7. The CDR3 coding sequence is TGCGCCAGCAGCCGAGAGACAGGGGGCAGTAACTATGGCTACACCTTC. Its translation is CASSRETGGSNYGYTF.

In its sample, this clonotype was seen many times. The CDR3 loop is CSVLELFGQNEAFF. Here the CDR3 DNA reads TGCAGCGTCCTGGAGCTTTTTGGACAGAATGAAGCTTTCTTT. The rearrangement uses TRBV29-1 and TRBJ1-1, with D tentatively TRBD1 (6 bases). The V gene's germline CDR1 is SQVTM and CDR2 ANQGSEA. The germline V and J ends were trimmed by 6 bases and 7 bases, with 21 bases remaining between them. This CDR3 spans 14 amino acids. Using reference TRBV29-1 and TRBJ1-1 for the parts outside the CDR3, the full variable domain is SAVISQKPSRDICQRGTSLTIQCQVDSQVTMMFWYRQQPGQSLTLIATANQGSEATYESGFVIDKFPISRPNLTFSTLTVSNMSPEDSSIYLCSVLELFGQNEAFFGQGTRLTVV.

This clonotype was recorded many times. The rearrangement uses TRBV29-1 and TRBJ2-1; 7 bases are a match to TRBD2. The CDR3 covers 13 residues. With 7 bases clipped from V and 4 bases from J, the junction kept 7 bases outside the gene matches. Germline V gives CDR1 SQVTM, CDR2 ANQGSEA. As DNA, the CDR3 is TGCAGCGCCTCTAGCGGCCTATACAATGAGCAGTTCTTC. The encoded protein is CSASSGLYNEQFF.

This clonotype came up many times. This chain joins TRBV7-8 and TRBJ2-5; a possible D gene is TRBD2 (6 bases). The length of the CDR3 is 15 residues. CDR1 and CDR2 from the germline V gene are SGHVS and FQNEAQ. The V end lost 0 bases, the J end lost 5 bases, and 13 bases lay between the germline ends. This CDR3 is CASSLAGRDWETQYF. DNA of the CDR3: TGTGCCAGCAGCTTAGCCGGGCGGGATTGGGAGACCCAGTACTTC.

This clonotype was counted at least ten times. J is TRBJ2-7 and V is TRBV10-3; D remains unclear. Deletions cut 4 bases from V and 3 bases from J, with 19 bases between. CDR1 is ENHRY, CDR2 SYGVKD, per germline. This CDR3 region has 16 residues. The CDR3, as DNA: TGTGCCATCAGTGGGAAGGACGGCATGTCCAGCTACGAGCAGTACTTC. This encodes CAISGKDGMSSYEQYF.

This clonotype has a count of ten or more. V and J are TRBV7-9 and TRBJ1-4, with a possible D match to TRBD1 (5 bases). The germline V gene has CDR1 SEHNR and CDR2 FQNEAQ (reference sequence). With 3 bases removed from V and 8 bases from J, the gap between germline ends came to 19 bases. The CDR3 runs to 16 residues. The CDR3 DNA follows: TGTGCCAGCAGCTTCCTTACAGGTGCTGGTTACGAAAAACTGTTTTTT. Translated: CASSFLTGAGYEKLFF. The full variable domain, rest sourced from reference TRBV7-9 and TRBJ1-4, is DTGVSQNPRHKITKRGQNVTFRCDPISEHNRLYWYRQTLGQGPEFLTYFQNEAQLEKSRLLSDRFSAERPKGSFSTLEIQRTEQGDSAMYLCASSFLTGAGYEKLFFGSGTQLSVL.